This TCR beta chain came from a study of CD8+ T cells in alopecia areata. Following RNA extraction, reverse transcription yielded cDNA that acted as the sequencing template. Sequenced by immunoSEQ multiplex PCR; TCRdb stores in-frame clones only, minus some. Here the sample spans more than 90,000 clones, approximately 58% being singletons. Germline CDR1 reads SGHKS; CDR2 reads YYEKEE (reference sequence). V lost 4 bases and J lost 3, with 10 bases in between. The CDR3 totals 13 residues. Sequencing used CD4+ T cells sorted from blood. The gene calls are TRBV5-5 and TRBJ2-5; either TRBD1 or TRBD2 may fit D (5 bases each). The TCR originated in a human donor in good health. CDR3 region: CASSGGIKETQYF. DNA of the CDR3: TGTGCCAGCAGCGGGGGAATTAAAGAGACCCAGTACTTC.